This T cell receptor (beta chain) was sequenced during a study of neurological immune-mediated disorders. In germline, CDR1 is SNHLY, CDR2 FYNNEI. Trimming stripped 4 bases from V and 3 bases from J, with 13 bases between. The CDR3 sequence is 14 residues long. This clonotype was observed many times. The cDNA came from 5'RACE with 10-nucleotide random UMIs. TCRdb passed the 5' RACE reads through MiXCR, listing each CDR3 protein once. In the table there are around 20,000 distinct CDR3 sequences, around 6% of which are singletons. The clonotype originates from a man younger than 30 in good health. The specimen sequenced was CD8+ T cells from blood. The chain recombines TRBV2 with TRBJ2-7, with D uncertain. Written as DNA, the CDR3 is TGTGCCAGCAGTGCCGGGCCCGGAGACTACGAGCAGTACTTC. This gives the protein CASSAGPGDYEQYF.